A selection of T cell receptor beta chains follows, all from one sample in a study of glioma-infiltrating T cells. TCRdb re-called the multiplex PCR reads with MiXCR, one entry per CDR3 protein. Of about 380,000 distinct CDR3 sequences in the sample, about two fifths were seen once. The sequenced material came from glioma tissue, nonneoplastic brain tissue, or PBMCs (not recorded which). These receptors were taken from a human donor with low-grade glioma or glioblastoma, undergoing nonglioma brain surgery, or in good health (not recorded which). Each CDR3 is given with its conserved first and last residue. Fields, in order: CDR3 protein, CDR3 length, J gene, clone size, V gene. A clone size is listed for some rows: how often the clone was seen (once, few, many), or a class if it is expanded.

cdr3_aa: CATSRTSNQPQHF
cdr3_length: 13
j_call: TRBJ1-5
clone_size: .
v_call: TRBV24-1

cdr3_aa: CSALDPEAGGEQYF
cdr3_length: 14
j_call: TRBJ2-7
clone_size: .
v_call: TRBV20-1

cdr3_aa: CSARDRDRAFYEQYF
cdr3_length: 15
j_call: TRBJ2-7
clone_size: few
v_call: TRBV20-1

cdr3_aa: CASSPPMGRIAKNIQYF
cdr3_length: 17
j_call: TRBJ2-4
clone_size: .
v_call: TRBV18

cdr3_aa: CASSLGSRDSSISPQHF
cdr3_length: 17
j_call: TRBJ1-5
clone_size: .
v_call: TRBV7-2

cdr3_aa: CASSAAGGIYQPQHF
cdr3_length: 15
j_call: TRBJ1-5
clone_size: .
v_call: TRBV27

cdr3_aa: CASSYDRRVRAANTGELFF
cdr3_length: 19
j_call: TRBJ2-2
clone_size: many
v_call: TRBV6-2/TRBV6-3

cdr3_aa: CASSSSWDRGLLSSYEQYF
cdr3_length: 19
j_call: TRBJ2-7
clone_size: .
v_call: TRBV27

cdr3_aa: CASSIATDTQYF
cdr3_length: 12
j_call: TRBJ2-3
clone_size: .
v_call: TRBV19

cdr3_aa: CASSWSGYSNQPQHF
cdr3_length: 15
j_call: TRBJ1-5
clone_size: .
v_call: TRBV19

cdr3_aa: CASSLSGLNYGYTF
cdr3_length: 14
j_call: TRBJ1-2
clone_size: .
v_call: TRBV28

cdr3_aa: CASSPSGRIAYNEQFF
cdr3_length: 16
j_call: TRBJ2-1
clone_size: .
v_call: TRBV27

cdr3_aa: CSTRGQTYEQYF
cdr3_length: 12
j_call: TRBJ2-7
clone_size: .
v_call: TRBV20-1

cdr3_aa: CASSRQGGWLGTEAFF
cdr3_length: 16
j_call: TRBJ1-1
clone_size: many
v_call: TRBV27

cdr3_aa: CASIESRTGTQYF
cdr3_length: 13
j_call: TRBJ2-3
clone_size: .
v_call: TRBV7-9

cdr3_aa: CASSSLAGGPGDTQYF
cdr3_length: 16
j_call: TRBJ2-3
clone_size: .
v_call: TRBV7-3

cdr3_aa: CSAGRDRGAPLHF
cdr3_length: 13
j_call: TRBJ1-6
clone_size: many
v_call: TRBV20-1

cdr3_aa: CASTLTGEYGYTF
cdr3_length: 13
j_call: TRBJ1-2
clone_size: few
v_call: TRBV7-9

cdr3_aa: CATRRGFGGELFF
cdr3_length: 13
j_call: TRBJ2-2
clone_size: .
v_call: TRBV15

cdr3_aa: CSACPWRGSSYEQYF
cdr3_length: 15
j_call: TRBJ2-7
clone_size: .
v_call: TRBV20-1

cdr3_aa: CASSLALRREGSYEQYF
cdr3_length: 17
j_call: TRBJ2-7
clone_size: few
v_call: TRBV7-6

cdr3_aa: CASLAGRPPLNTEAFF
cdr3_length: 16
j_call: TRBJ1-1
clone_size: .
v_call: TRBV18

cdr3_aa: CASSIRDIGYEQYF
cdr3_length: 14
j_call: TRBJ2-7
clone_size: few
v_call: TRBV6-1

cdr3_aa: CASSASNGETQYF
cdr3_length: 13
j_call: TRBJ2-5
clone_size: .
v_call: TRBV2

cdr3_aa: CASGDSLAGSYEQYF
cdr3_length: 15
j_call: TRBJ2-7
clone_size: .
v_call: TRBV25-1

cdr3_aa: CASSLGAPTGGYTF
cdr3_length: 14
j_call: TRBJ1-2
clone_size: .
v_call: TRBV5-6

cdr3_aa: CASSPGVETQYF
cdr3_length: 12
j_call: TRBJ2-5
clone_size: .
v_call: TRBV18

cdr3_aa: CASNSSGTGELFF
cdr3_length: 13
j_call: TRBJ2-2
clone_size: .
v_call: TRBV6-1

cdr3_aa: CASSPGLTRNLETQYF
cdr3_length: 16
j_call: TRBJ2-5
clone_size: .
v_call: TRBV18

cdr3_aa: CAISEPPGQTYEQYF
cdr3_length: 15
j_call: TRBJ2-7
clone_size: .
v_call: TRBV10-3

cdr3_aa: CASSSGTGRFETQYF
cdr3_length: 15
j_call: TRBJ2-5
clone_size: .
v_call: TRBV5-4

cdr3_aa: CSVGWYGYTF
cdr3_length: 10
j_call: TRBJ1-2
clone_size: .
v_call: TRBV20-1

cdr3_aa: CASSFNLWGRAYEQYF
cdr3_length: 16
j_call: TRBJ2-7
clone_size: .
v_call: TRBV28

cdr3_aa: CASSSDSRGTQYF
cdr3_length: 13
j_call: TRBJ2-5
clone_size: .
v_call: TRBV7-7

cdr3_aa: CSGSKALNTEAFF
cdr3_length: 13
j_call: TRBJ1-1
clone_size: .
v_call: TRBV29-1

cdr3_aa: CASTNTHETGSEQFF
cdr3_length: 15
j_call: TRBJ2-1
clone_size: .
v_call: TRBV6-5

cdr3_aa: CSAKRGSLDSPLHF
cdr3_length: 14
j_call: TRBJ1-6
clone_size: few
v_call: TRBV20-1

cdr3_aa: CASSSSLPDTSTDTQYF
cdr3_length: 17
j_call: TRBJ2-3
clone_size: many
v_call: TRBV28

cdr3_aa: CASSFGTGRGNTIYF
cdr3_length: 15
j_call: TRBJ1-3
clone_size: few
v_call: TRBV7-2

cdr3_aa: CSATGGASYEQYF
cdr3_length: 13
j_call: TRBJ2-7
clone_size: few
v_call: TRBV20-1

cdr3_aa: CSARGWDRVDTQYF
cdr3_length: 14
j_call: TRBJ2-3
clone_size: .
v_call: TRBV20-1

cdr3_aa: CSAKGTSGSTDTQYF
cdr3_length: 15
j_call: TRBJ2-3
clone_size: many
v_call: TRBV20-1

cdr3_aa: CASSQGAISGNEQFF
cdr3_length: 15
j_call: TRBJ2-1
clone_size: few
v_call: TRBV4-1

cdr3_aa: CASSLGPGTGYNKQFF
cdr3_length: 16
j_call: TRBJ2-1
clone_size: .
v_call: TRBV28

cdr3_aa: CASSQDIGNPAQYF
cdr3_length: 14
j_call: TRBJ2-5
clone_size: .
v_call: TRBV4-1

cdr3_aa: CASSPGDGPMNTEAFF
cdr3_length: 16
j_call: TRBJ1-1
clone_size: .
v_call: TRBV4-1

cdr3_aa: CASNPHGGTEAFF
cdr3_length: 13
j_call: TRBJ1-1
clone_size: .
v_call: TRBV7-9

cdr3_aa: CASSLTRTSNSPLHF
cdr3_length: 15
j_call: TRBJ1-6
clone_size: many
v_call: TRBV27

cdr3_aa: CASSLGQGLGNTIYF
cdr3_length: 15
j_call: TRBJ1-3
clone_size: once
v_call: TRBV7-2

cdr3_aa: CASSRGTVYNEQFF
cdr3_length: 14
j_call: TRBJ2-1
clone_size: many
v_call: TRBV27